This is a list of T cell receptor beta chains from one sample in a study of blood T cell repertoires in COVID-19. Produced via immunoSEQ multiplex PCR; TCRdb's table is partial and in-frame only. Here the sample spans about 27,000 clones, approximately 79% being singletons. The specimen was peripheral blood. The receptors were sampled from a man older than 75 with active or convalescent COVID-19. Both conserved end residues are part of each CDR3. D genes are given only for firm matches. Expanded clones are given a class, and other clones once, few, many or no size at all.

clone_size: -
j_call: TRBJ1-2
d_call: TRBD1
v_call: TRBV6-5
cdr3_nt: TGTGCCACCGGCGGGACAGGGGGCTATGGCTACACCTTC
cdr3_aa: CATGGTGGYGYTF

clone_size: few
j_call: TRBJ2-7
d_call: -
v_call: TRBV21-1
cdr3_nt: TGTGCCAGCAGCACAGCTTCGGACAGGGTTTCAAACGAGCAGTACTTC
cdr3_aa: CASSTASDRVSNEQYF

clone_size: -
j_call: TRBJ1-2
d_call: -
v_call: TRBV7-8
cdr3_nt: TGTGCCAGCAGCTTAGTCCCCCACACAGGGCCCGGTGGCTACACCTTC
cdr3_aa: CASSLVPHTGPGGYTF

clone_size: -
j_call: TRBJ2-7
d_call: -
v_call: TRBV6-6
cdr3_nt: TGTGCCAGCGCCCAGATCGCAGGGGCGCGGGACGAGCAGTACTTC
cdr3_aa: CASAQIAGARDEQYF

clone_size: -
j_call: TRBJ1-2
d_call: -
v_call: TRBV11-3
cdr3_nt: TGTGCCAGCAGCTTACTCCCGGGAAGTAGAGGCTATGGCTACACCTTC
cdr3_aa: CASSLLPGSRGYGYTF

clone_size: -
j_call: TRBJ1-2
d_call: TRBD1
v_call: TRBV27
cdr3_nt: TGTGCCAGCAGATCAGGGACAGGGTTTTATGGCTACACCTTC
cdr3_aa: CASRSGTGFYGYTF

clone_size: -
j_call: TRBJ2-2
d_call: TRBD2
v_call: TRBV5-1
cdr3_nt: TGCGCCAGCGGGGTAGCGGGGGGAACCTACACCGGGGAGCTGTTTTTT
cdr3_aa: CASGVAGGTYTGELFF

clone_size: -
j_call: TRBJ1-3
d_call: -
v_call: TRBV6-5
cdr3_nt: TGTGCCAGCAGTCAATTCACAGGACCGGGAAACACCATATATTTT
cdr3_aa: CASSQFTGPGNTIYF

clone_size: -
j_call: TRBJ1-4
d_call: TRBD1
v_call: TRBV7-9
cdr3_nt: TGTGCCAGCAGCTCAGTCCCGGGACAGGCTAAACTGTTTTTT
cdr3_aa: CASSSVPGQAKLFF

clone_size: -
j_call: TRBJ1-2
d_call: -
v_call: TRBV4-1
cdr3_nt: TGCGCCAGCAGCCAGCGCGGGGAGTATGGCTACACCTTC
cdr3_aa: CASSQRGEYGYTF

clone_size: few
j_call: TRBJ2-2
d_call: TRBD1
v_call: TRBV5-1
cdr3_nt: TGCGCCAGCAGCGGGGGGACAGGAAACACCGGGGAGCTGTTTTTT
cdr3_aa: CASSGGTGNTGELFF

clone_size: -
j_call: TRBJ1-5
d_call: TRBD1
v_call: TRBV6-5
cdr3_nt: TGTGCCAGCAGTCGGACAGGTACCCAGCCCCAGCATTTT
cdr3_aa: CASSRTGTQPQHF

clone_size: -
j_call: TRBJ1-4
d_call: TRBD1
v_call: TRBV6-5
cdr3_nt: TGTGCCAGCAGACCCCCAGGGGGAGATGAAAAACTGTTTTTT
cdr3_aa: CASRPPGGDEKLFF

clone_size: -
j_call: TRBJ1-1
d_call: TRBD1
v_call: TRBV2
cdr3_nt: TGTGCCAGCAGTGACCCGGGACAGGCTTTGTCGTCCGAAGCTTTCTTT
cdr3_aa: CASSDPGQALSSEAFF

clone_size: -
j_call: TRBJ2-1
d_call: -
v_call: TRBV10-1
cdr3_nt: TGCGCCAGCAGAGACTCTAATGAGCAGTTCTTC
cdr3_aa: CASRDSNEQFF

clone_size: -
j_call: TRBJ1-4
d_call: -
v_call: TRBV27
cdr3_nt: TGTGCCAGCAGTTCGGGTTCTAATGAAAAACTGTTTTTT
cdr3_aa: CASSSGSNEKLFF